The source of this T cell receptor (beta chain) is a study of T-cell memory formation after mild COVID-19. Study at large: Largely donor-specific TCR clusters were found. Points from the study as a whole: While clones contracting from day 15 to 85 were balanced between CD4 and CD8, later expanders leaned CD4+. Chiefly within CM and EM were the contracting CD4+ clones; CD8+ ones were within EMRA. Pre-infection memory contained some responding clones, which suggested that cross-reactive memory had joined.

In this sample, this clonotype turned up a few times. Its antigen remains unidentified. TCRdb re-called the 5' RACE reads through MiXCR, storing one row per CDR3 protein. The repertoire holds some 450,000 distinct CDR3 sequences, roughly 17% seen once, with 20% to 25% in the top ten. Trimming took 6 bases from V and 7 from J, leaving 13 bases between them. CDR1 is SNHLY and CDR2 is FYNNEI in the germline V gene. CDR3 length: 14 residues. Material for sequencing was PBMCs or a T cell subset sorted from them (not recorded which). This TCR came from a man between 18 and 35 years old who had mild COVID-19 (a few samples of this study predate the infection). Cell type and time point are not known. The chain couples TRBV2 to TRBJ1-6; D is ambiguous. DNA for the CDR3: TGTGCCAGCAGACCAGGAGTTCCGAATTCACCCCTCCACTTT. Its protein is CASRPGVPNSPLHF. The full variable domain, completed using reference TRBV2 and TRBJ1-6, is EPEVTQTPSHQVTQMGQEVILRCVPISNHLYFYWYRQILGQKVEFLVSFYNNEISEKSEIFDDQFSVERPDGSNFTLKIRSTKLEDSAMYFCASRPGVPNSPLHFGNGTRLTVT.